The clone carrying this TCR beta chain was seen many times. Its antigen is still unknown. This specimen belongs to a study of metastatic and nonmetastatic thyroid tumors. Looking at the study overall: Repertoires were compared across blood and tumor or nodule tissue from malignant and benign thyroid patients.

In the study's own analysis: Between-group CDR3 differences, defined by clinicopathological status, yielded a distant-metastasis classifier for papillary thyroid cancer. TCRdb re-called clones from the PCR reads using MiXCR. These V and J calls are TCRdb output, not the study's own analysis. This sample yields some 33,000 clones, of which approximately 17% are seen a single time; under 5% belongs to the top ten. Thyroid surgery was performed in patients who had received no treatment beforehand. From germline, CDR1 is DFQATT and CDR2 SNEGSKA (reference sequence). This CDR3 region has 10 residues. V was pared by 6 bases and J by 3 bases, with 5 bases between. Findings and caveats of the study: Reports indicated that malignant thyroid tumors showed significantly higher TCR beta diversity than benign nodules did, in blood and tumor.

The chain recombines TRBV20-1 with TRBJ2-5; D is undetermined. This clonotype was sampled from a female donor with papillary thyroid cancer or a benign thyroid nodule (not recorded which). Some clones in this sample may be carry-over from other donors' samples. The sample was blood. This CDR3 reads CSAIKETQYF. CDR3 coding DNA: TGCAGTGCCATTAAAGAGACCCAGTACTTC.